Shown below are 7 T cell receptor beta chains from a single sample sequenced in a study of identical twins. TCRdb independently ran MiXCR on the 5' RACE reads; one entry per CDR3 protein. The sample contains hundreds of thousands of distinct CDR3 sequences, roughly 20% of which appear only once. These sequences were also reported in another study, on T cells expressing NK-cell markers.

The sequencing sample was made of PBMCs. The receptors were sampled from a woman aged 18-29 years in good health.

The rearrangement links TRBV19 to TRBJ2-7, with D perhaps matching TRBD1 (6 bases). The germline V gene encodes CDR1 LNHDA and CDR2 SQIVND (reference sequence). The V and J ends lost 5 bases and 1 base respectively, with 15 bases between them. This CDR3 comprises 15 residues. The CDR3 spells CASSRTGFASYEQYF. The CDR3 DNA sequence: TGTGCCAGTAGTCGAACAGGGTTTGCGTCCTACGAGCAGTACTTC.

The genes are TRBV29-1 and TRBJ2-3; D is perhaps TRBD1 or TRBD2 (6 bases each). Per germline, CDR1 SQVTM and CDR2 ANQGSEA. The CDR3 length is 15 residues. V gave up 6 bases and J gave up 0 bases, with 16 bases separating them. CDR3 nucleotides: TGCAGCGTGATTCGAGGGGGGTCTAGCACAGATACGCAGTATTTT. It encodes CSVIRGGSSTDTQYF.

The table lists this clonotype with a few counts. The chain recombines TRBV2 with TRBJ1-2; the D gene is possibly TRBD1 (5 bases). Trimming took 4 bases from V and 4 from J, leaving 10 bases between them. The CDR3 spans 13 residues. Looked up from germline, CDR1 is SNHLY and CDR2 is FYNNEI. Written as DNA, the CDR3 is TGTGCCAGCAGTGTACAGGTCCGCTATGGCTACACCTTC. Encoded protein: CASSVQVRYGYTF.

This clonotype has only a few counts. The chain joins TRBV12-3 or TRBV12-4 to TRBJ2-7; TRBD2 matches at 8 bases. The J segment lost 1 base and the V segment lost 6 bases, leaving 5 bases of the junction unmatched. CDR3 length: 14 amino acids. DNA for the CDR3: TGTGCCAGCAGGATAGCGGGGCAGTCCTACGAGCAGTACTTC. It yields the protein CASRIAGQSYEQYF.

This clonotype has ten or more counts. A junction boundary mismatches the germline segment, possibly from a read error. The rearrangement links TRBV9 to TRBJ2-7, with 8 bases fitting TRBD1. CDR1 and CDR2 (germline): SGDLS, YYNGEE. There are 14 residues in the CDR3. CDR3 DNA sequence: TGCGCCAGCAGCGTCGGGACAGGCACCTACGAGCAGTACTTC. It is translated as CASSVGTGTYEQYF.

The chain recombines TRBV10-3 with TRBJ2-3; 11 bases are a match to TRBD1. Trimming cost V 4 bases and J 5 bases; bases outside gene matches: 5. CDR1 and CDR2 (germline): ENHRY, SYGVKD. CDR3 size: 15 residues. As DNA, the CDR3 is TGTGCCATCAGTGGGAGGACAGGGGGCGTAGATACGCAGTATTTT. The encoded protein is CAISGRTGGVDTQYF.

In its sample, this clonotype was seen many times. V gene TRBV7-9 combines with J gene TRBJ2-2; 11 bases map to TRBD2. The CDR3 totals 15 residues. V dropped 7 bases and J dropped 3; count of bases not matched to a gene: 4. The germline gives CDR1 SEHNR, CDR2 FQNEAQ (reference sequence). The CDR3 sequence: CASTPGLADTGELFF. In DNA form, the CDR3 reads TGTGCCAGCACCCCGGGACTAGCGGACACCGGGGAGCTGTTTTTT.